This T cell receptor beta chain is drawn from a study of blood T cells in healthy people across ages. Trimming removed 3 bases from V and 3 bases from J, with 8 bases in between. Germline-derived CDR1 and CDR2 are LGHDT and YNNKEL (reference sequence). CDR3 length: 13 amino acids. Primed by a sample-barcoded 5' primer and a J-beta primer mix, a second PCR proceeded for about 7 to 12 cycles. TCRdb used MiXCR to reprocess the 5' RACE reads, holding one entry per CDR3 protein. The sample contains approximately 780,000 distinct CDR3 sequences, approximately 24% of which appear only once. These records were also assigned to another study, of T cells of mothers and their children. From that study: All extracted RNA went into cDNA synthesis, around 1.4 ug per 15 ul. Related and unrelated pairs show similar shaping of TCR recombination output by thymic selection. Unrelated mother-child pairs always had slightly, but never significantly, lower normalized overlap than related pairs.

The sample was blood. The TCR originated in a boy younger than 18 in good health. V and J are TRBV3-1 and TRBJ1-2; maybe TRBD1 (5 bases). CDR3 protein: CASSHGAYYGYTF. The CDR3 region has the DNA TGTGCCAGCAGCCACGGGGCTTACTATGGCTACACCTTC.